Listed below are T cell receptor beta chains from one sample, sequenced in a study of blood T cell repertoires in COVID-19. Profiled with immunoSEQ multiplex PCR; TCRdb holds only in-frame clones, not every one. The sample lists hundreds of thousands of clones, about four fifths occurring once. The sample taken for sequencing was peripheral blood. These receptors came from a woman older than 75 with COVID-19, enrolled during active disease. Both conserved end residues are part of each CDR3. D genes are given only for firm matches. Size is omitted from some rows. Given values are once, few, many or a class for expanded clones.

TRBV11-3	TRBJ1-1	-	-	TGTGCCAGCAGCCCCGGACAGACGGGGCAAGCTTTCTTT	CASSPGQTGQAFF
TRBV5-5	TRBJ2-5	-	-	TGTGCCAGCAGCTTCGGTAAAGGGGAAGTTGTTGAGACCCAGTACTTC	CASSFGKGEVVETQYF
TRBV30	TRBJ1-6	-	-	TGTGCCTGGTATGACAGGTCGGCAACAGCCCTCCACTTT	CAWYDRSATALHF
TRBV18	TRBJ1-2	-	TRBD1	TGTGCCAGCTCACCATCCGCCCAGGGGGACTATGGCTACACCTTC	CASSPSAQGDYGYTF
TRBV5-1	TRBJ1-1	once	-	TGCGCCAGCAGCGAAGAAGCGTACATGAACACTGAAGCTTTCTTT	CASSEEAYMNTEAFF
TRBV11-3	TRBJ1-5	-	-	TGTGCCAGCAGCTTAGAACCCGGACAGATTTATAGCAATCAGCCCCAGCATTTT	CASSLEPGQIYSNQPQHF
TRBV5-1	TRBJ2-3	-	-	TGCGCCAGCAGGGGGGGACTTATCACAGATACGCAGTATTTT	CASRGGLITDTQYF
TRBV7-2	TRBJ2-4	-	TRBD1	TGTGCCAGCAGTTCTTTTCGGACAGGGGGAAACATTCAGTACTTC	CASSSFRTGGNIQYF
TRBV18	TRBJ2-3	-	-	TGTGCCAGCTCACTCTCAGTCACAGATACGCAGTATTTT	CASSLSVTDTQYF
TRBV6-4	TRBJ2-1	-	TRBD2	TGTGCCAGCAGAAAACTAGCGGGAGACAGCAATGAGCAGTTCTTC	CASRKLAGDSNEQFF
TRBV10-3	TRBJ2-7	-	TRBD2	TGTGCCATCAGTCACCCAAGCGGGAGTAATCCCTACGAGCAGTACTTC	CAISHPSGSNPYEQYF
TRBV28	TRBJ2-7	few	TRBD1	TGTGCCAGCAGTTACCAGGGACAGGGGGATTACGAGCAGTACTTC	CASSYQGQGDYEQYF
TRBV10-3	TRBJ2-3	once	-	TGTGCCATCAGTGAGGGGACTCTTACAGATACGCAGTATTTT	CAISEGTLTDTQYF
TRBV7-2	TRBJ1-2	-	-	TGTGCCAGCAGCCCCCGACAGACCTCTAACTATGGCTACACCTTC	CASSPRQTSNYGYTF
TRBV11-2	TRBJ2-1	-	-	TGTGCCAGCAGCCGGTCCCCAGGGGTAAATGAGCAGTTCTTC	CASSRSPGVNEQFF
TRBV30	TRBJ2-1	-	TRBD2	TGTGCCTGGAGGCGACTAGCGGGGGGCGGCAATGAGCAGTTCTTC	CAWRRLAGGGNEQFF
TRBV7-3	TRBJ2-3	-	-	TGTGCCAGCAGCTTGAGGGGACTCGTCACAGATACGCAGTATTTT	CASSLRGLVTDTQYF
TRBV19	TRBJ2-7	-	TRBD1	TGTGCCAGTAGGAGGACTCGACAGGGGTCCTACGAGCAGTACTTC	CASRRTRQGSYEQYF
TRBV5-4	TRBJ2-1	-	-	TGTGCCAGCAGCCCCAAGACTATCAATGAGCAGTTCTTC	CASSPKTINEQFF
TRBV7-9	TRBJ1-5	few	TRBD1	TGTGCCAGCAGCTTGGACAGGGGCGATCAGCCCCAGCATTTT	CASSLDRGDQPQHF
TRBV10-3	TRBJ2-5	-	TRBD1	TGTGCCATTCAGGGACAGATCCAAGAGACCCAGTACTTC	CAIQGQIQETQYF
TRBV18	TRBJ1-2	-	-	TGTGCCAGCTCCTCAGGAGGGTACTATGGCTACACCTTC	CASSSGGYYGYTF
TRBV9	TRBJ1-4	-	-	TGTGCCAGCAGCGTACGGGGTGCAACTAATGAAAAACTGTTTTTT	CASSVRGATNEKLFF
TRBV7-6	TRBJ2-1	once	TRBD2	TGTGCCAGCAGCTTAGGTTTAGCGGGAGGTGTCGGGGCCTACAATGAGCAGTTCTTC	CASSLGLAGGVGAYNEQFF
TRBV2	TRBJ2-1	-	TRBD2	TGTGCCACCACCAGGACTAGCGGGAGCCACAATGAGCAGTTCTTC	CATTRTSGSHNEQFF
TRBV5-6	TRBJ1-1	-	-	TGTGCCAGCAGGGCGCGGGGCCTTAACACTGAAGCTTTCTTT	CASRARGLNTEAFF
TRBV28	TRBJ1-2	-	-	TGTGCCAGCGGGGCAGGGTTTTACTATGGCTACACCTTC	CASGAGFYYGYTF
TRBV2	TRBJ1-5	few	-	TGTGCCAGCAGTGTCCAGGTTAGCAATCAGCCCCAGCATTTT	CASSVQVSNQPQHF
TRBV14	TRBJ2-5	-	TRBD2	TGTGCCAGCAGCCATACTAGCGGGGGTCGCGAGACCCAGTACTTC	CASSHTSGGRETQYF
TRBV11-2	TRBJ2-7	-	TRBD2	TGTGCCAGCAGCCTAACGGGACTAGCGGGTCTCTACGAGCAGTACTTC	CASSLTGLAGLYEQYF
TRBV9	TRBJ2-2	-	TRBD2	TGTGCCAGCAGCGTGGGACCCGGGGGGGCAGGAACCGGGGAGCTGTTTTTT	CASSVGPGGAGTGELFF
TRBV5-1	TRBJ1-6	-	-	TGCGCCAGCAGCTCTCAGGGTGGAATTAATTCACCCCTCCACTTT	CASSSQGGINSPLHF
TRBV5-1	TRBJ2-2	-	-	TGCGCCAGCAGGGGTCATCGGGTCTCGAACACCGGGGAGCTGTTTTTT	CASRGHRVSNTGELFF
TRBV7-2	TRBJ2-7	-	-	TGTGCCAGCAGCCGTGAAGACTTCAGCTCCTACGAGCAGTACTTC	CASSREDFSSYEQYF
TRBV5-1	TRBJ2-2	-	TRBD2	TGCGCCAGCAGCTTGGGGCTAGCGGGGAACACCGGGGAGCTGTTTTTT	CASSLGLAGNTGELFF
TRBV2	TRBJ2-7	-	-	TGTGCCAGCAGTCTTGTCGGGGGTGGCGAGCAGTACTTC	CASSLVGGGEQYF
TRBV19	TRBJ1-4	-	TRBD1	TGTGCCAGTAGTATAGACGGGACAGGGAATGAAAAACTGTTTTTT	CASSIDGTGNEKLFF
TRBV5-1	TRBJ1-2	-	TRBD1	TGCGCCAGCAGCACCTCCGGGACAGGTTTTGTCTACACCTTC	CASSTSGTGFVYTF
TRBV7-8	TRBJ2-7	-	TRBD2	TGTGCCAGCAGCTTATCTAGCGGGGCCTACTACGAGCAGTACTTC	CASSLSSGAYYEQYF
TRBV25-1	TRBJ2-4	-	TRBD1	TGTGCCAGCAGTGAGGGCCCCGGGACAGGGGGCGTGAACATTCAGTACTTC	CASSEGPGTGGVNIQYF
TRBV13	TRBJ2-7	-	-	TGTGCCAGCAGCTTCGACAGGTCCTACGAGCAGTACTTC	CASSFDRSYEQYF
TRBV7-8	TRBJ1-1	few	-	TGTGCCAGCAGCATCGGGGTAAGCGGCACTGAAGCTTTCTTT	CASSIGVSGTEAFF
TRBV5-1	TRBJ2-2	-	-	TGCGCCAGCAGCAATTGGGCAGATAACACCGGGGAGCTGTTTTTT	CASSNWADNTGELFF
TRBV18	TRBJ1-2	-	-	TGTGCCAGCTCACCAGACAGAACTAACTATGGCTACACCTTC	CASSPDRTNYGYTF
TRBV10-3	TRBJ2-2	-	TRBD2	TGTGCCACCCGGTTCCGGGGGGGAGTGGGCACCGGGGAGCTGTTTTTT	CATRFRGGVGTGELFF
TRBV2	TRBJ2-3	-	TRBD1	TGTGCCAGCAGTCGGGACAGGCTTGTCCAAGGAACGCAGTATTTT	CASSRDRLVQGTQYF
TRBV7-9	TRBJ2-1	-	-	TGTGCCAGCAGCTTATCTCCTAGTTCTAATGAGCAGTTCTTC	CASSLSPSSNEQFF
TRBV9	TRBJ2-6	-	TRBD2	TGTGCCAGCAGGAGGACTAGCGGGAGGGCCGGGGCCAACGTCCTGACTTTC	CASRRTSGRAGANVLTF
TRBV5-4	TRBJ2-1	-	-	TGTGCCAGCAGCTTGGGGGAGGCCCTCAGTGAGCAGTTCTTC	CASSLGEALSEQFF
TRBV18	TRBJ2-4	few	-	TGTGCCAGCTCACCACCGGAGGGGGCAGCCAAAAACATTCAGTACTTC	CASSPPEGAAKNIQYF
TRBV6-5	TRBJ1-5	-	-	TGTGCCAGCAGATTAGACAGAGCCAATCAGCCCCAGCATTTT	CASRLDRANQPQHF